The 8 T cell receptor beta chains below were found in one sample sequenced in a study of blood T cell repertoires in COVID-19. Sequenced by immunoSEQ multiplex PCR; TCRdb stores in-frame clones only, minus some. The profile covers about 74,000 clones, with about 88% appearing a single time and 1.3% to 1.5% taken by the ten largest. Sequencing was carried out using peripheral blood. These receptor sequences come from a man between 45 and 60 years old with acute or convalescent COVID-19.

The chain uses TRBV6-4 and TRBJ1-1, with 7 positions matching TRBD1. CDR3 length: 15 amino acids. Germline loops: CDR1 MRHNA, CDR2 SNTAGT. J gave up 5 bases and V 7 bases, and 13 bases lay outside the gene matches. The CDR3 nucleotides read TGTGCCAGCAAAAGGGACAGCACCAGAGGGACTGAAGCTTTCTTT. Translated, it gives CASKRDSTRGTEAFF.

The chain links TRBV6-5 to TRBJ1-2; D ambiguous. The germline V and J ends were trimmed by 5 bases and 1 base, with 8 bases remaining between them. In germline, CDR1 is MNHEY, CDR2 SVGAGI. The CDR3 covers 13 residues. CDR3 sequence reads: CASSPSGNYGYTF. For the CDR3, the DNA is TGTGCCAGCAGTCCAAGCGGTAACTATGGCTACACCTTC.

The rearrangement links TRBV3-1 (or the pseudogene TRBV3-2) to TRBJ1-2; D might be TRBD1 (5 bases). The V gene's germline CDR1 is LGHDT and CDR2 YNNKEL (reference sequence). The CDR3 has 16 residues. V gave up 2 bases and J gave up 4 bases, with 17 bases separating them. CDR3 protein: CASSQPGDPWGYGYTF. The CDR3 DNA sequence: TGTGCCAGCAGCCAACCGGGGGACCCATGGGGCTATGGCTACACCTTC.

The rearrangement links TRBV29-1 to TRBJ2-7; D call uncertain. Germline V gives CDR1 SQVTM, CDR2 ANQGSEA. This CDR3 contains 11 residues. The germline V and J ends were trimmed by 4 bases and 2 bases, with 6 bases remaining between them. Here the CDR3 DNA reads TGCAGCGTTGTTGTAACCTACGAGCAGTACTTC. Protein: CSVVVTYEQYF.

This clone is medium-sized within its sample. The chain is built from TRBV18 and TRBJ1-2; 7 nucleotides align to TRBD1. Germline V gives CDR1 KGHSH, CDR2 LQKENI. V shed 5 bases and J 8 bases; nucleotides not matched to a gene: 8. This CDR3 has 13 amino acids. The CDR3 protein is CASSEDRARGYTF. As DNA, the CDR3 is TGTGCCAGCTCAGAAGACAGGGCGCGGGGCTACACCTTC. The whole variable domain, filled in from reference TRBV18 and TRBJ1-2, reads NAGVMQNPRHLVRRRGQEARLRCSPMKGHSHVYWYRQLPEEGLKFMVYLQKENIIDESGMPKERFSAEFPKEGPSILRIQQVVRGDSAAYFCASSEDRARGYTFGSGTRLTVV.

This clone was seen a handful of times. The same CDR3 also results from other DNA sequences found in this sample. The DNA of the CDR3 is TGTGCCAGTAGCCAGACAGGGGGCAATCAGCCCCAGCATTTT. This codes for CASSQTGGNQPQHF. The chain recombines TRBV19 with TRBJ1-5, with 8 nucleotides matching TRBD1. From germline, CDR1 is LNHDA and CDR2 SQIVND (reference sequence). V dropped 6 bases and J dropped 2; count of bases not matched to a gene: 3. There are 14 residues in the CDR3.

The rearrangement joins TRBV19 to TRBJ1-5, with unresolved D. CDR3 length equals 12 residues. V was cut by 4 bases and J by 7 bases, with 8 bases left in between. CDR1 LNHDA and CDR2 SQIVND come from the germline V gene (reference sequence). In DNA, the CDR3 is TGTGCCAGTAGTACCCCCCCACAGCCCCAGCATTTT. Residues: CASSTPPQPQHF.

The rearrangement joins TRBV19 to TRBJ2-3; the D gene is possibly TRBD1 (6 bases). V lost 4 bases, J lost 3 bases, and 11 bases lay in between. The germline V gene encodes CDR1 LNHDA and CDR2 SQIVND (reference sequence). The CDR3 loop spans 14 amino acids. In DNA form, the CDR3 reads TGTGCCAGTAGTACTTACAGGGCTACAGATACGCAGTATTTT. Translated: CASSTYRATDTQYF. The full variable domain, its missing parts supplied by reference TRBV19 and TRBJ2-3, is DGGITQSPKYLFRKEGQNVTLSCEQNLNHDAMYWYRQDPGQGLRLIYYSQIVNDFQKGDIAEGYSVSREKKESFPLTVTSAQKNPTAFYLCASSTYRATDTQYFGPGTRLTVL.